This T cell receptor beta chain was recovered during a study of T cells in Graves' hyperthyroidism and ophthalmopathy (dated by TCRdb to the late 2010s). Context from the whole study: Peripheral blood was sampled at the time of initial diagnosis, prior to any treatment. TCR V-J signatures able to tell the groups apart were searched for in a discovery cohort of 90 to 100 patients, of whom 43 had Graves' ophthalmopathy and around 56 had stable Graves' hyperthyroidism. Prospective prediction of ophthalmopathy was tested in an independent validation cohort consisting of roughly 19 hyperthyroidism patients and more than 15 patients who later progressed to ophthalmopathy. The approximately 100 discovery patients were randomly divided into training and test sets at a 7:3 ratio. Thyroid tissue and blood T-cell repertoires from roughly 6 Graves' hyperthyroidism patients were also compared in the study. After blood sampling, hyperthyroidism patients were treated with methimazole at a starting dose of 30 mg daily, and ophthalmopathy patients were treated with high-dose intravenous methylprednisolone. The paper reports TCR Vbeta CDR3 sequencing of 130 to 150 peripheral blood samples: around 45 ophthalmopathy, roughly 74 hyperthyroidism and 17 progressor patients. Results and caveats for the whole study, not just this receptor: Most expanded thyroid clonotypes (frequency above 0.001) were also found in blood, which suggests that blood repertoires may mirror thyroid immune responses. In cross-validation, a model built on a 13 V-J signature told ophthalmopathy apart from stable hyperthyroidism with just under 90% sensitivity and around 81% specificity, and in testing the same model reached 80%/75%. During validation, the model predicted progression to ophthalmopathy a median of approximately six months ahead of onset, with around 70% sensitivity and around 73% specificity. No statistical method was used to fix the sample size in advance, and group allocation was not hidden from the investigators.

CDR1 and CDR2 were assigned from the germline V gene as SNHLY and FYNNEI. V gives up 7 bases and J gives up 0 bases, and the segment between their germline ends measures 10 bases. The CDR3, from cysteine to phenylalanine, totals 14 residues. The DNA shown is the 42-base CDR3, in frame from base 1. Ophthalmopathy patients had moderately to severely active disease, Clinical Activity Score of at least 3, NOSPECS grade of at least 4, and duration under 3 months. Any patient with an uncontrolled infection, another autoimmune disease, pregnancy or lactation was excluded. Clinical symptoms, serum thyroxine and TRAb, thyroid ultrasound, and orbital computed tomography formed the basis for the diagnoses. PBMCs were separated from roughly 9.6 ml of fresh peripheral blood using Ficoll-Paque density gradient centrifugation. Total RNA was extracted with Trizol reagent, and quality was checked on an Agilent 2100 Bioanalyzer.

The TCR beta CDR3 regions were amplified from the RNA transcripts. The TCR CDR3 was subjected to a first round of RT-PCR using the HTBI primer set and the Qiagen OneStep RT-PCR kit. A second multiplex PCR round built the libraries, followed by size selection and purification. Libraries were sequenced paired-end with 100 bp reads on an Illumina HiSeq2000. The source study handled its data this way. SOAPnuke was used to process the raw data, throwing out any read that contained adapters or uncalled bases, had a mean Phred below 15, or lacked an exact constant-primer or identifier match. COPE v1.2.5 was used to merge the high-quality paired reads, and each unique nucleotide sequence was defined as a clonotype. MiTCR v1.1 was used to align clonotypes to the IMGT TRBV, TRBD and TRBJ reference segments. Analysis was restricted to V-J combinations with a frequency above 0.0001, which covered 98% to 99.2% of repertoires. The TCS score was defined as the ratio of F50 (clonal expansion) to E x V (chaos), calculated using BLOSUM62-based TCRdist between CDR3 peptides within each V-J. Welch's t-statistics and random forest reduced 450 to 600 V-J features to about 12, which were used in a naive Bayes classifier (R e1071). The public sequencing data were trimmed at Q25 with fastp and processed into clonotypes with MiXCR by TCRdb, which kept only in-frame beta chains. One record per CDR3 amino acid sequence lists the most common genes and DNA. These V and J calls rely on TCRdb rather than the paper's analysis. In all, the sample holds about 640,000 distinct CDR3 sequences, and less than 25% of those were seen once. Of the sample, more than 30% falls within the top ten clones.

This clonotype has just a few counts. Its antigen is currently not known. No base qualities exist here, and no much larger clone lies one base off it. The TCR originated in a man aged 25-40 years with Graves' ophthalmopathy. Sequenced material: blood. The chain is assembled from TRBV2 and TRBJ1-3; no confident D gene assignment can be made. The bases read TGTGCCAGCACTTCCGAAAACTCTGGAAACACCATATATTTT. This gives the protein CASTSENSGNTIYF.